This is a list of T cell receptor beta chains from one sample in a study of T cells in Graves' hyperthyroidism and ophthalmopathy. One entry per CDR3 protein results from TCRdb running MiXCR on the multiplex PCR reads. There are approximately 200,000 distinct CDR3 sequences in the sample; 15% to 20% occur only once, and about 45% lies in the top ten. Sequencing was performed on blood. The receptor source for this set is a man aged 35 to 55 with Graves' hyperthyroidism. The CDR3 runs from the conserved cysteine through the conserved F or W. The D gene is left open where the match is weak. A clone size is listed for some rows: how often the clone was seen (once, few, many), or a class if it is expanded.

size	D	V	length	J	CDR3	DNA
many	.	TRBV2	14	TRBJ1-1	CASSGEAEYTEAFF	TGTGCCAGCAGTGGAGAGGCGGAGTACACTGAAGCTTTCTTT
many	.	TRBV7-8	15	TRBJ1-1	CASSLVWGAVTEAFF	TGTGCCAGCAGCTTAGTATGGGGGGCGGTAACTGAAGCTTTCTTT
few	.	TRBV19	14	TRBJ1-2	CASSADRPYYGYTF	TGTGCCAGTAGTGCGGACAGACCCTACTATGGCTACACCTTC
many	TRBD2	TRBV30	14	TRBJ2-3	CALQAGGGTDTQYF	TGTGCCTTACAAGCGGGAGGAGGCACAGATACGCAGTATTTT
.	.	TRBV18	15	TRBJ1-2	CASSPPANRNYGYTF	TGTGCCAGCTCACCACCAGCGAACCGGAACTATGGCTACACCTTC
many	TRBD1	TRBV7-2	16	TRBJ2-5	CASSLAVGQGQETQYF	TGTGCCAGCAGCTTAGCGGTGGGACAGGGGCAAGAGACCCAGTACTTC
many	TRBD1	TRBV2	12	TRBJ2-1	CASTTQGNEQFF	TGTGCCAGCACCACACAGGGGAATGAGCAGTTCTTC
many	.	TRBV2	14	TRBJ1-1	CASRPTVMNTEAFF	TGTGCCAGCAGGCCTACGGTGATGAACACTGAAGCTTTCTTT
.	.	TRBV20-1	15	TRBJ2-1	CSARDVRGDNNEQLF	TGCAGTGCTAGAGATGTGAGGGGGGACAACAATGAGCAGCTCTTC
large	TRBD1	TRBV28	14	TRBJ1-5	CASSDRVSNQPQHF	TGTGCCAGCAGTGACAGGGTTAGCAATCAGCCCCAGCATTTT
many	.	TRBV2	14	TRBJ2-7	CASSESALSYEQYF	TGTGCCAGCAGTGAGTCGGCCTTATCCTACGAGCAGTACTTC
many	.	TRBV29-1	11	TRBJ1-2	CSGGETDGYTF	TGCAGCGGTGGCGAAACGGACGGCTACACCTTC
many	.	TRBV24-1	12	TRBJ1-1	CATSAPGGEAFF	TGTGCCACCAGTGCCCCCGGAGGTGAAGCTTTCTTT
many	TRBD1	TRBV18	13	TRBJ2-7	CASSPDREYEQYF	TGTGCCAGCTCACCGGACAGGGAGTACGAGCAGTACTTC
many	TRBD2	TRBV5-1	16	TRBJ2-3	CASSLALAGATDTQYF	TGCGCCAGCAGCCTGGCCCTAGCGGGGGCCACAGATACGCAGTATTTT
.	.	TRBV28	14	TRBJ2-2	CASIYPRGTGELFF	TGTGCCAGCATCTACCCGAGAGGCACCGGGGAGCTGTTTTTT
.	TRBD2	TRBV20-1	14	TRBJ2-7	CSASTSGSSYEQYF	TGCAGTGCTAGTACTAGCGGTAGCTCCTACGAGCAGTACTTC
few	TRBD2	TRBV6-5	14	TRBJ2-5	CASSYVREGETQYF	TGTGCCAGCAGTTACGTCCGGGAGGGGGAGACCCAGTACTTC
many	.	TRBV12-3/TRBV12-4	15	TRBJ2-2	CASRPWGGGAGELFF	TGTGCCAGCAGGCCCTGGGGCGGAGGAGCCGGGGAGCTGTTTTTT
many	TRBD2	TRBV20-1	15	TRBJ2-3	CSATSGLESTDTQYF	TGCAGTGCTACCTCGGGACTAGAGAGCACAGATACGCAGTATTTT
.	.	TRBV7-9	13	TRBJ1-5	CASSLFGNQPQHF	TGTGCCAGCAGCTTATTCGGCAATCAGCCCCAGCATTTT
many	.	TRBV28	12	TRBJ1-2	CASSLGFYGYTF	TGTGCCAGCAGTTTAGGGTTCTATGGCTACACCTTC
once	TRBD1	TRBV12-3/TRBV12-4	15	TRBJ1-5	CASSSMTGGAQPQHF	TGTGCCAGCAGTTCGATGACAGGGGGCGCCCAGCCCCAGCATTTT
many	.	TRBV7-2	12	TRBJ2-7	CASSLDQYEQYF	TGTGCCAGCAGCTTAGATCAGTACGAGCAGTACTTC
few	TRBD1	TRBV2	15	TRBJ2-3	CASGPGGILTDTQYF	TGTGCCAGCGGTCCAGGGGGCATATTGACAGATACGCAGTATTTT
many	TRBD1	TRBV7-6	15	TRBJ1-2	CASSPGTGPYYGYTF	TGTGCCAGCAGCCCCGGGACAGGGCCCTACTATGGCTACACCTTC
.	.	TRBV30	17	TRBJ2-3	CAWSPTRNGGWTDTQYF	TGTGCCTGGAGTCCAACCCGCAACGGCGGTTGGACAGATACGCAGTATTTT
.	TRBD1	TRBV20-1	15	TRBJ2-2	CSAPEDRGYTGELFF	TGCAGTGCTCCAGAGGACAGGGGGTACACCGGGGAGCTGTTTTTT
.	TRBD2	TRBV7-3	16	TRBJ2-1	CASSYLGLAVHNEQFF	TGTGCCAGCAGTTACCTCGGGCTAGCGGTACACAATGAGCAGTTCTTC
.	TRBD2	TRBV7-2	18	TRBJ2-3	CASSGGEGLAGGQDTQYF	TGTGCCAGCAGCGGGGGCGAAGGACTAGCGGGGGGGCAAGATACGCAGTATTTT
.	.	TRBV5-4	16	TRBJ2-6	CASSFGGYAGANVLTF	TGTGCCAGCAGCTTCGGCGGATATGCTGGGGCCAACGTCCTGACTTTC
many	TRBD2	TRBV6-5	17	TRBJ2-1	CASSYRPLTSGDNEQFF	TGTGCCAGCAGTTACCGACCTCTGACTAGCGGGGACAATGAGCAGTTCTTC
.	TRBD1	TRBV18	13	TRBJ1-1	CASSSGGTGVAFF	TGTGCCAGCTCATCCGGGGGGACAGGGGTAGCTTTCTTT